The rows below give T cell receptor beta chains drawn from one sample of a study of post-analysis software for immune sequencing data. TCRdb recomputed calls from the PCR reads with MiXCR, one row per CDR3 protein. The table shows around 700,000 distinct CDR3 sequences, with over 45% occurring only once. The specimen sequenced was blood. These receptors were taken from a girl aged 2 to 10 with multiple sclerosis. Each CDR3 is given without its conserved first and last residue. Each record gives: V gene, CDR3 protein.

v_gene: TRBV5-1
CDR3aa: ASSLIQAHEQF

v_gene: TRBV29-1
CDR3aa: SVETVFSYNEQF

v_gene: TRBV10-3
CDR3aa: AIGLDGNEKLF

v_gene: TRBV30
CDR3aa: AWSASYRGESQY

v_gene: TRBV12-3/TRBV12-4
CDR3aa: ASSTLSEAF

v_gene: TRBV29-1
CDR3aa: SVKYHTDTQY

v_gene: TRBV11-2
CDR3aa: ASSLAGGYGTDTQY

v_gene: TRBV10-3
CDR3aa: AISESPGLGADTQY

v_gene: TRBV6-2/TRBV6-3
CDR3aa: ASTLEGGPYEQY

v_gene: TRBV20-1
CDR3aa: SARDLRLAGPLSETQY

v_gene: TRBV27
CDR3aa: ASSQGRGFYGYT

v_gene: TRBV7-6
CDR3aa: ASSLRLDRETQY

v_gene: TRBV7-9
CDR3aa: ASSRTGQGASDTQY

v_gene: TRBV10-3
CDR3aa: AISEAEGNYGYT

v_gene: TRBV7-2
CDR3aa: ASSLWGATQETQY

v_gene: TRBV6-2/TRBV6-3
CDR3aa: ASSYGGPNYEQY

v_gene: TRBV12-3/TRBV12-4
CDR3aa: ASRRGIANSPLH

v_gene: TRBV5-6
CDR3aa: ASSFSWLQETQY

v_gene: TRBV6-2/TRBV6-3
CDR3aa: ASSYGGQRRQETQY

v_gene: TRBV25-1
CDR3aa: ASSEFGGSSYNEQF

v_gene: TRBV7-6
CDR3aa: ASSRLAGGHEQF

v_gene: TRBV7-9
CDR3aa: ASSLGKGAEQF

v_gene: TRBV20-1
CDR3aa: SASGTLEGYT

v_gene: TRBV4-1
CDR3aa: ASSLHLADSYNEQF

v_gene: TRBV6-2/TRBV6-3
CDR3aa: ASSLAGGWGAMKETQY

v_gene: TRBV20-1
CDR3aa: SARLAGGDQPQH

v_gene: TRBV12-3/TRBV12-4
CDR3aa: ASSKRGLGGSDTQY

v_gene: TRBV4-1
CDR3aa: ASSRTSGSSNEQF

v_gene: TRBV24-1
CDR3aa: ATRIRVSTDTQY

v_gene: TRBV15
CDR3aa: ATSRGLAGEETQY

v_gene: TRBV5-1
CDR3aa: ASSLAMGSGNEQY

v_gene: TRBV29-1
CDR3aa: SVAGGIEQF

v_gene: TRBV29-1
CDR3aa: SVRDPTTEAF

v_gene: TRBV12-3/TRBV12-4
CDR3aa: ASSLMGGASNQPQH

v_gene: TRBV5-1
CDR3aa: ASSLGNRVRTEAF

v_gene: TRBV3-1
CDR3aa: ASSLLTDYSEQY

v_gene: TRBV29-1
CDR3aa: SVAQVEAF

v_gene: TRBV7-2
CDR3aa: ASRNRGFDSEQF

v_gene: TRBV5-1
CDR3aa: ASSGGGVYGYT

v_gene: TRBV29-1
CDR3aa: SVLNPSLPGFDEQY

v_gene: TRBV30
CDR3aa: AWSVIGTYSYEQY

v_gene: TRBV12-3/TRBV12-4
CDR3aa: AADISLF

v_gene: TRBV19
CDR3aa: ASSPRTGSYGYT

v_gene: TRBV4-2
CDR3aa: ASTPGGLPTDTQY

v_gene: TRBV10-3
CDR3aa: AIRPSGLSTDTQY

v_gene: TRBV4-2
CDR3aa: ASSQEIDRRVNYGYT

v_gene: TRBV7-8
CDR3aa: ASSLVKLLAGGPGETQY

v_gene: TRBV15
CDR3aa: ATSRVGGGRYNEQF

v_gene: TRBV11-2
CDR3aa: ASSRGQGAPYGYT

v_gene: TRBV12-3/TRBV12-4
CDR3aa: ASSLGTQGFGEAF

v_gene: TRBV12-3/TRBV12-4
CDR3aa: ASSSSPLSSYNEQF